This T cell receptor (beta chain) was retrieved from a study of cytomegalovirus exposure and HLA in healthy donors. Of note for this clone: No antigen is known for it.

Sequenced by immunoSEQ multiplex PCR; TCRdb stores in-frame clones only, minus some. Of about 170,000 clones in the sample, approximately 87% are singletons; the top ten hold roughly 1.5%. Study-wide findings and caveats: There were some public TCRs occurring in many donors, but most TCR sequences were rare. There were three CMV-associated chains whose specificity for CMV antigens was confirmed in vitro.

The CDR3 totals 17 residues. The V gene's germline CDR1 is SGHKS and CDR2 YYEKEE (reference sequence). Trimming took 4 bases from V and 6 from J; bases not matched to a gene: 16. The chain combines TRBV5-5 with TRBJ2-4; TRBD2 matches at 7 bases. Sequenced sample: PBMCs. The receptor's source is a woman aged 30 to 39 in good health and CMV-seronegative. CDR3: CASSVLQLGRGGNIQYF. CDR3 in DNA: TGTGCCAGCAGCGTTCTTCAATTGGGGCGCGGGGGAAACATTCAGTACTTC.